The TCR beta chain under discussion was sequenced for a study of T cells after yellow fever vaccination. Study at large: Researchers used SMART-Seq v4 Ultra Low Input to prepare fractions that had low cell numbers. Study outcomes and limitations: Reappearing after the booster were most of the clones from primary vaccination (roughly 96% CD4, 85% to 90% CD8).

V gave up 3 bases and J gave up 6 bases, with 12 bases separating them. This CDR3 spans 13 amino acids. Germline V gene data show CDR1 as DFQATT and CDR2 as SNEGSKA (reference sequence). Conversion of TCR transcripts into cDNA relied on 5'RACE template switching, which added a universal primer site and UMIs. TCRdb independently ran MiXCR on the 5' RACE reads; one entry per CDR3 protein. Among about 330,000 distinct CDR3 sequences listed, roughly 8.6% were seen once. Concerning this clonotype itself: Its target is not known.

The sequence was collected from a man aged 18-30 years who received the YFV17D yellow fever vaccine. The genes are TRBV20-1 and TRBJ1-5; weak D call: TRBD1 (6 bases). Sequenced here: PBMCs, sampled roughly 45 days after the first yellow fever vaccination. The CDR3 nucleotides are TGCAGTGCTAGTTACGGGGGCGGTCAGCCCCAGCATTTT. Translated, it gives CSASYGGGQPQHF.